The 9 T cell receptor beta chains in this list originate from one sample, sequenced in a study of early T cells in non-severe SARS-CoV-2 infection. Via MiXCR, TCRdb re-called the 5' RACE reads, giving one row per CDR3 protein. The sample has more than 90,000 distinct CDR3 sequences, about 11% seen once. Sequenced input: whole blood. These receptors all stem from an adult who was a healthcare worker with PCR-confirmed SARS-CoV-2 infection or an uninfected control (not recorded which).

This clonotype has just a few counts. The V and J genes are TRBV7-9 and TRBJ2-3; no firm D call. The CDR3 covers 15 residues. V lost 5 bases, J lost 0 bases, and 12 bases lay in between. Germline V gene sequence: CDR1 SEHNR, CDR2 FQNEAQ (reference sequence). The CDR3 sequence is CASSHTMTSTDTQYF. The CDR3 DNA sequence: TGTGCCAGCAGCCACACGATGACTAGCACAGATACGCAGTATTTT.

This clonotype was seen a few times. In DNA form, the CDR3 reads TGTGCCAGCTCACCGTCCAGAGACACTGAAGCTTTCTTT. Translating gives CASSPSRDTEAFF. J is TRBJ1-1 and V is TRBV18; D ambiguous. Trimming shortened V by 3 bases and J by 3 bases, and 8 bases separated the two germline ends. CDR1 is KGHSH and CDR2 is LQKENI in the germline V gene. This CDR3 spans 13 amino acids. Supplemented by reference TRBV18 and TRBJ1-1, the full variable domain reads NAGVMQNPRHLVRRRGQEARLRCSPMKGHSHVYWYRQLPEEGLKFMVYLQKENIIDESGMPKERFSAEFPKEGPSILRIQQVVRGDSAAYFCASSPSRDTEAFFGQGTRLTVV.

V is TRBV11-2 and J is TRBJ2-7; maybe TRBD1 (5 bases). The length of the CDR3 is 12 residues. The V and J ends lost 2 bases and 5 bases respectively, with 7 bases between them. From germline, CDR1 is SGHAT and CDR2 FQNNGV. CDR3 loop: CASSLQGHEQYF. The DNA for the CDR3 is TGTGCCAGCAGCTTACAGGGCCACGAGCAGTACTTC.

The chain recombines TRBV4-2 with TRBJ2-1; no definite D call. V was pared by 4 bases and J by 9 bases, with 16 bases between. The CDR3 is made up of 14 amino acids. Germline V gives CDR1 LGHNA, CDR2 YNFKEQ. In nucleotides, the CDR3 is TGTGCCAGCAGCCCCCAGAACGTGTTAGGTGAGCAGTTCTTC. This codes for CASSPQNVLGEQFF.

J is TRBJ1-1 and V is TRBV30; 10 bases fit TRBD1. The V segment lost 4 bases and the J segment 0 bases; nucleotides outside the gene matches: 5. The CDR3 is 15 residues long. Per germline, CDR1 GTSNPN and CDR2 SVGIG (reference sequence). For the CDR3, the DNA is TGTGCCTGGACCCGGGGACAGGGGCTGAACACTGAAGCTTTCTTT. It yields the protein CAWTRGQGLNTEAFF.

V is TRBV10-3 and J is TRBJ2-2, with TRBD2 as a possible D gene (5 bases). The CDR3 contains 14 residues. The V and J ends lost 3 bases and 1 base respectively, with 6 bases between them. Germline-derived CDR1 and CDR2 are ENHRY and SYGVKD. The DNA for the CDR3 is TGTGCCATCAGTGAACTAGGGAACACCGGGGAGCTGTTTTTT. Encoded protein: CAISELGNTGELFF.

The chain joins TRBV6-1 to TRBJ2-3, with a possible D match to TRBD2 (5 bases). V shed 10 bases and J shed 2 bases, with 13 bases lying between them. Germline values: CDR1 MNHNS, CDR2 SASEGT. The CDR3 is 13 residues long. The CDR3 region has the DNA TGTGCCACCGTTACGAGGGCCACAGATACGCAGTATTTT. It specifies CATVTRATDTQYF.

This clonotype showed up many times. The chain is built from TRBV7-9 and TRBJ2-3; D unclear. The CDR3 consists of 12 residues. Germline CDR1 is SEHNR and CDR2 is FQNEAQ (reference sequence). Trimming took 2 bases from V and 4 from J, leaving 4 bases between them. CDR3 sequence (DNA): TGTGCCAGCAGCTTATACCCAGATACGCAGTATTTT. Residues: CASSLYPDTQYF.

This clonotype was observed a handful of times. This chain links TRBV5-1 with TRBJ2-5, with D hard to call. This CDR3 is built from 14 residues. Deletions cut 0 bases from V and 5 bases from J, with 11 bases between. In germline, CDR1 is SGHRS, CDR2 YFSETQ. The CDR3 is CASSLAGAYETQYF. CDR3 nucleotide sequence: TGCGCCAGCAGCTTGGCGGGCGCCTATGAGACCCAGTACTTC.